This T cell receptor beta chain was retrieved from a study of blood T cells in healthy people across ages. The second PCR ran roughly 7 to 11 cycles with a sample-barcoded 5' primer and J-beta primers. TCRdb processed the 5' RACE reads anew with MiXCR; each CDR3 protein has one entry. The sample yields over a million distinct CDR3 sequences, almost 60% seen once. J lost 3 bases, V lost 6 bases, and 8 bases had no gene match. Germline lookup yields CDR1 MNHNY and CDR2 SVGAGI (reference sequence). The CDR3 totals 14 residues. This clonotype was observed a handful of times. The source of this sequence is a man aged 18 to 30 in good health. Source material: blood. This chain joins TRBV6-6 and TRBJ2-7; 7 bases map to TRBD2. The CDR3 nucleotides are TGTGCCAGCAGCCTAGAAAGCGGGGTCTACGAGCAGTACTTC. Amino acids: CASSLESGVYEQYF.